This T cell receptor beta chain was obtained from a study of blood T cell repertoires in COVID-19. Using immunoSEQ multiplex PCR, the repertoire was profiled, and TCRdb retains in-frame clones only, with some absent. The sample lists fewer than 300,000 clones; around 90% were seen once. Germline CDR1 GTSNPN, CDR2 SVGIG (reference sequence). This CDR3 is 14 amino acids long. V shed 0 bases and J 0 bases; nucleotides not matched to a gene: 1. The J gene is TRBJ1-1, the V gene TRBV30; 7 nucleotides match TRBD1. This TCR was sampled from a woman in her twenties or thirties who had recovered from COVID-19. The sequencing input was PBMCs or T cells enriched from blood (not recorded which). The DNA of the CDR3 is TGTGCCTGGAGTGTAGGGACAGTGAACACTGAAGCTTTCTTT. Protein sequence: CAWSVGTVNTEAFF.